The present T cell receptor (beta chain) was sequenced within a study of response to subunit inactivated influenza vaccine. Notes on the study in general: Every seasonal influenza vaccination brings in few new T cells, the authors suggested.

One entry per CDR3 protein, called by TCRdb with MiXCR from the RT-PCR reads. The sample comprises 430,000 or so distinct CDR3 sequences, about 10% of which are singletons, and about 12% rests with the top ten. The V gene end was trimmed by 6 bases and the J gene end by 10 bases; junction bases not matched to a gene: 12. The CDR3 totals 15 residues. Germline V gene data show CDR1 as MDHEN and CDR2 as SYDVKM. This clonotype was detected a few times. Its specificity is not known. The TCR sequence derives from a man aged 45 to 65 who received an inactivated influenza vaccine. The chain recombines TRBV28 with TRBJ1-6; 7 nucleotides agree with TRBD1. Specimen: PBMCs from blood, collected roughly 48 days after vaccination. CDR3 sequence reads: CASSQTGAWGSPLHF. CDR3 coding DNA: TGTGCCAGCAGCCAAACAGGGGCCTGGGGATCACCCCTCCACTTT.